A single TCR beta chain is shown here with its context. Its antigen is as yet unknown. This sample is part of a study of human T cells and chemical hapten exposure. Study-level background: Reading of the patch tests, which applied 0.01% DPC to the upper back, occurred at 6 days. There were per-sample TCR yield variations, arising mainly from small pooled library volume differences.

Study-level results: Expanded TCRs grouped into significantly more large CDR3 similarity clusters than controls produced.

TCRdb re-called the RACE reads with MiXCR, one entry per CDR3 protein. The profile shows more than 250,000 distinct CDR3 sequences, approximately 7.5% of them singletons. Specified time point: pre-sensitization, week 0. Treatment in this sample: therapeutic diphenylcyclopropenone sensitization with weekly scalp DPC. This receptor was identified in a man aged 18 to 29 with alopecia areata. Some clones in this sample may be carry-over from other donors' samples. This sample comprised whole blood, obtained in connection with sensitization to the hapten diphenylcyclopropenone (DPC).

As DNA, the CDR3 is TGTGCCAGCAGCGCAGGGACAGGCTACGAGCAGTACGTC. Translated: CASSAGTGYEQYV. V usage is TRBV11-1 and J usage is TRBJ2-7; 8 bases are shared with TRBD1. The CDR3 consists of 13 residues. V gave up 5 bases and J gave up 3 bases; unmatched junction bases: 3. Germline CDR1 is SGHAT and CDR2 is FQDESV (reference sequence).